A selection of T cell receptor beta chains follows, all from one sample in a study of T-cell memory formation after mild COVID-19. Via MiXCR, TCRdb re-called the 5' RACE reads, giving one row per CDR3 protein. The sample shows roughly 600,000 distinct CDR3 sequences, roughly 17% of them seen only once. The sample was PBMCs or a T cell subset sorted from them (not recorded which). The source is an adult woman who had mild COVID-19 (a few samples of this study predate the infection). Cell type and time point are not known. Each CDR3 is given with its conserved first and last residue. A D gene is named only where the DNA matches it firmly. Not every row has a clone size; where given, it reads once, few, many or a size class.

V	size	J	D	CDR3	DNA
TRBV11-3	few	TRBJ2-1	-	CASSNSGTNNEQFF	TGTGCCAGCAGCAACAGCGGGACAAACAATGAGCAGTTCTTC
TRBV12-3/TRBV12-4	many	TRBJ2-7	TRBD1	CASSLWPDRGAFSEQYF	TGTGCCAGCAGTCTTTGGCCTGACAGGGGAGCCTTCTCCGAGCAGTACTTC
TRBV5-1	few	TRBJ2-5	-	CASSLRGASGRVETQYF	TGCGCCAGCAGCTTGAGAGGGGCCTCGGGCCGGGTAGAGACCCAGTACTTC
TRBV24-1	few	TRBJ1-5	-	CATSDRASGAEQPQHF	TGTGCCACCAGTGATCGAGCCTCAGGGGCAGAACAGCCCCAGCATTTT
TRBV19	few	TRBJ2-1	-	CARRDGAGQFF	TGTGCCAGGCGGGATGGGGCAGGGCAGTTCTTC
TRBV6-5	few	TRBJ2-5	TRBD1	CASSETGAIRAETQYF	TGTGCCAGCAGCGAGACAGGGGCTATCAGGGCAGAGACCCAGTACTTC
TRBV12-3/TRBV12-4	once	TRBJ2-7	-	CASKGEADPTYEQYF	TGTGCCAGCAAGGGGGAGGCAGATCCGACCTACGAGCAGTACTTC
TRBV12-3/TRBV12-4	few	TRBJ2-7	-	CASGRGGKYEQYF	TGTGCCAGCGGCAGGGGGGGAAAGTACGAGCAGTACTTC
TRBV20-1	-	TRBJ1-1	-	CSARGKAGNTEAFF	TGCAGTGCTAGAGGGAAAGCGGGGAACACTGAAGCTTTCTTT
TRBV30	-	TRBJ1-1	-	CAWQRRGGGWTEAFF	TGTGCCTGGCAGCGTCGGGGCGGTGGATGGACTGAAGCTTTCTTT